At least ten counts were recorded for the clone carrying this TCR beta chain. Its antigen is not identified. From germline, CDR1 is SGHTA and CDR2 FQGTGA. This CDR3 region has 15 residues. After removal of 4 bases from V and 2 bases from J, the junction contained 4 bases not matched to a gene. The sample originates from a study of breast tumors, draining lymph nodes, adjacent tissues. Findings and limits, study-wide: The data were judged consistent with most tumor T cells coming from lymph node and expanding in tumor.

Breast cancer patients provided tissue from their axillary draining lymph nodes. Each CDR3 protein is one row after TCRdb ran MiXCR on the multiplex PCR reads. The table includes roughly 220,000 distinct CDR3 sequences, 30% to 35% detected once. Sequencing was done on a sample of axillary lymph node tissue. The rearrangement links TRBV7-3 to TRBJ2-1; TRBD1 aligns across 8 bases. The receptor was derived from a female donor with breast cancer. Some clones in this sample may be carry-over from other donors' samples. CDR3 amino acids: CASSWDRSTYNEQFF. CDR3 sequence (DNA): TGTGCCAGCAGCTGGGACAGGTCTACCTACAATGAGCAGTTCTTC.